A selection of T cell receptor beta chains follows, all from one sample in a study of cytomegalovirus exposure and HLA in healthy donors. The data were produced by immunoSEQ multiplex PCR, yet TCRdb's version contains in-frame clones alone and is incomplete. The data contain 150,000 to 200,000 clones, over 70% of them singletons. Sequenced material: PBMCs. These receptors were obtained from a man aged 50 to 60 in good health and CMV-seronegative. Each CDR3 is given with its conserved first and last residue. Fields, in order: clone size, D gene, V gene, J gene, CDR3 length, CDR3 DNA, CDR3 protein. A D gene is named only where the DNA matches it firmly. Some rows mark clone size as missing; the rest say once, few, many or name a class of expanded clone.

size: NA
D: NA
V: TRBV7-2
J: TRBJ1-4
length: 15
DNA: TGTGCCAGCAGCTTTGACGGGAGGGGTAATGAAAAACTGTTTTTT
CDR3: CASSFDGRGNEKLFF

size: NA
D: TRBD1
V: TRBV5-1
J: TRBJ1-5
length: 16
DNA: TGCGCCAGCAGCAAAGACAGGGCTATTGGCAATCAGCCCCAGCATTTT
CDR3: CASSKDRAIGNQPQHF

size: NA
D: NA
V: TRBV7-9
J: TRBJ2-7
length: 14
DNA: TGTGCCAGCAGCCCCCCCGGGGTCCCCTACGAGCAGTACTTC
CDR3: CASSPPGVPYEQYF

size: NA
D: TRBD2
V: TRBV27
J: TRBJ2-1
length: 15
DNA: TGTGCCAGCAGTCCAGCGGGGGGGCCAAGAAATGAGCAGTTCTTC
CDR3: CASSPAGGPRNEQFF

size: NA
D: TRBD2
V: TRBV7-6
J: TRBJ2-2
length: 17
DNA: TGTGCCAGCAGCCCCCGTCTTAGCGGGGCCTACACCGGGGAGCTGTTTTTT
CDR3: CASSPRLSGAYTGELFF

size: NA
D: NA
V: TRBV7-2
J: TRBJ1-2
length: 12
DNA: TGTGCCAGCAGCCCGACAGTTTATGGCTACACCTTC
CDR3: CASSPTVYGYTF

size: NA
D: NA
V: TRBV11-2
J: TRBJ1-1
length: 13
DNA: TGTGCCAGCAGCTTAACAGGCCCCACTGAAGCTTTCTTT
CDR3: CASSLTGPTEAFF

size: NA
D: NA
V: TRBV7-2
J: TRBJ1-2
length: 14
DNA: TGTGCCAGCAGCTTAGAACAACAGGGCTTTGGCTACACCTTC
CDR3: CASSLEQQGFGYTF

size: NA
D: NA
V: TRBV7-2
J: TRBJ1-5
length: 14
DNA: TGTGCCAGCAGCTCCCAGGGTATCAATCAGCCCCAGCATTTT
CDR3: CASSSQGINQPQHF

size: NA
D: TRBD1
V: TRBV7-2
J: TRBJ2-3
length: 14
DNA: TGTGCCAGCAGTCGGGACAGCCGCACAGATACGCAGTATTTT
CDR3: CASSRDSRTDTQYF

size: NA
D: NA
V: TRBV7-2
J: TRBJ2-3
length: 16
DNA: TGTGCCAGCAGCCTACCCCAGGGTCGGGGCACAGATACGCAGTATTTT
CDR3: CASSLPQGRGTDTQYF

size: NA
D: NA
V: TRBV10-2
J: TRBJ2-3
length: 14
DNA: TGCGCCAGCAGTGTCCCGGGGATAGCAGATACGCAGTATTTT
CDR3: CASSVPGIADTQYF

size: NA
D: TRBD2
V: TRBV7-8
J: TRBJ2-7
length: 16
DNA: TGTGCCAGCAGATTAAGCCGGGAGCGGGGTTTCGACGAGCAGTACTTC
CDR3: CASRLSRERGFDEQYF

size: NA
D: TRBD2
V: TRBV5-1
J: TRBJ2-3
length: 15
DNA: TGCGCCAGCAGCTCCAGCGGGGGGGCCGCAGATACGCAGTATTTT
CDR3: CASSSSGGAADTQYF

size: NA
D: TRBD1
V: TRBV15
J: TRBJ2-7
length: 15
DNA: TGTGCCACCAGCCCTGAGGGACAGGGGACCTACGAGCAGTACTTC
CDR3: CATSPEGQGTYEQYF

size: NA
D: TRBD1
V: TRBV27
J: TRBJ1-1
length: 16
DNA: TGTGCCAGCAGTTTATACTTGGGACAGGGGAGTTCTGAAGCTTTCTTT
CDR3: CASSLYLGQGSSEAFF

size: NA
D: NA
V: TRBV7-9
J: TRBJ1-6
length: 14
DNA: TGTTCCAGCAGCTTTGACAGCTCTTCTTCACCCCTCCACTTT
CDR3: CSSSFDSSSSPLHF

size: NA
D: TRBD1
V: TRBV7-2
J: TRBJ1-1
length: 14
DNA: TGTGCCAGCAGCCTATTGAAAGGACAGGCTGAAGCTTTCTTT
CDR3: CASSLLKGQAEAFF

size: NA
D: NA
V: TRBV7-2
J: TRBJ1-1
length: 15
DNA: TGTGCCAGCAGCTTAGATCCTTACGGGAACACTGAAGCTTTCTTT
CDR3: CASSLDPYGNTEAFF

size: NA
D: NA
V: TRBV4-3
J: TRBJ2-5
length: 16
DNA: TGCGCCAGCAGCCAGGGTCGGGGGGCGCCCCAAGAGACCCAGTACTTC
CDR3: CASSQGRGAPQETQYF

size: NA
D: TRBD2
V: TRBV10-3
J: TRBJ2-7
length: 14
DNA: TGTGCCTCAGGGGTAGCGGGGGGTAGCTACGAGCAGTACTTC
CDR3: CASGVAGGSYEQYF

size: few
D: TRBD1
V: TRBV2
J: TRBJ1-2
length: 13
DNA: TGTGCCAGCGCGACAGGGGCTAACTATGGCTACACCTTC
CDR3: CASATGANYGYTF

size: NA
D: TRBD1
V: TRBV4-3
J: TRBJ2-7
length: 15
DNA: TGCGCCAGCAGCCAACAGGGGGACATGGCAAACGAGCAGTACTTC
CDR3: CASSQQGDMANEQYF

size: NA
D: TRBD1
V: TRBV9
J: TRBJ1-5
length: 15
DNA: TGTGCCAGCAGCGTAGGGACAGGGGAAACTCAGCCCCAGCATTTT
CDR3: CASSVGTGETQPQHF

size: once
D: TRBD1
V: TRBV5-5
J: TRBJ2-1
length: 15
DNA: TGTGCCAGCAGCTTGGGAGGGGGCTTTATCCATGAGCAGTTCTTC
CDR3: CASSLGGGFIHEQFF

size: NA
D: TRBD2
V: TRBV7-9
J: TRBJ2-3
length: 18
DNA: TGTGCCAGCAGCTTAGCGAGCGGGGGGATCAAAAACACAGATACGCAGTATTTT
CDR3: CASSLASGGIKNTDTQYF

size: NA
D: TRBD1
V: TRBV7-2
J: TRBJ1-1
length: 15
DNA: TGTGCCAGCAGCTTAAAGTGGGAGACAGGGATGGGTGCTTTCTTT
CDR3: CASSLKWETGMGAFF

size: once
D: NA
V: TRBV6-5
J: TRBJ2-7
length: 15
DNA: TGTGCCAGCAGTTACTCGAGTCAGGGGACCTACGAGCAGTACTTC
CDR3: CASSYSSQGTYEQYF

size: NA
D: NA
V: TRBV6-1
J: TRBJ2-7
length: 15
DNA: TGTGCCAGCAGTGCTAGAACTGGACTTTCCTACGAGCAGTACTTC
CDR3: CASSARTGLSYEQYF

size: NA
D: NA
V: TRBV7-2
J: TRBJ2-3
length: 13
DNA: TGTGCCAGCAGTCCCGATCAGGGAAACACGCAGTATTTT
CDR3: CASSPDQGNTQYF

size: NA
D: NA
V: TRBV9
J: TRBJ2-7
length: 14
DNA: TGTGCCAGCAGCGTGGCCAGGGTGGGATACGAGCAGTACTTC
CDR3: CASSVARVGYEQYF

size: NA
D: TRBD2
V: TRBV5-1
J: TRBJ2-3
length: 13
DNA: TGCGCCAGCCAGAGCGGGGGGGCAGATACGCAGTATTTT
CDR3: CASQSGGADTQYF

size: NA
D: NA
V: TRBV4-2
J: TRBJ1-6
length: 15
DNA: TGTGCCAGCAGCCAAGATAGGCAGGGGCCTTCACCCCTCCACTTT
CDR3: CASSQDRQGPSPLHF

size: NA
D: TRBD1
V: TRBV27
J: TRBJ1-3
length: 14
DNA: TGTGCCAGCAGTTTACAGGGGGAAGGAAACACCATATATTTT
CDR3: CASSLQGEGNTIYF

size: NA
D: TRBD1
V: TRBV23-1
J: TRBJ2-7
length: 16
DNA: TGCGCCAGCAGTCCGACGGGGGACAGGGTCTCCTACGAGCAGTACTTC
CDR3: CASSPTGDRVSYEQYF

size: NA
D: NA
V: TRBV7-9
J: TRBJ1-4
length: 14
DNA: TGTGCCAGCAGCTTTACAGGGACGGGTGAAAAACTGTTTTTT
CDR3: CASSFTGTGEKLFF

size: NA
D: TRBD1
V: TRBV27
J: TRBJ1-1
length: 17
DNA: TGTGCCAGCAGTGGGGACAGGGGGCTCAGAATCTACACTGAAGCTTTCTTT
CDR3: CASSGDRGLRIYTEAFF

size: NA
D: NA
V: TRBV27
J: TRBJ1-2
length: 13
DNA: TGTGCCAGCAGTTACGAGGGTAACTATGGCTACACCTTC
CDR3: CASSYEGNYGYTF

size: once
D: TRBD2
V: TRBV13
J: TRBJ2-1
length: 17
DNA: TGTGCCAGCAGCTTCCGAGCGGGGGGCGCGTACTACAATGAGCAGTTCTTC
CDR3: CASSFRAGGAYYNEQFF

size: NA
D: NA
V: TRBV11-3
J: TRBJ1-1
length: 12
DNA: TGTGCCAGCAGCTTACAGGACACTGAAGCTTTCTTT
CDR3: CASSLQDTEAFF

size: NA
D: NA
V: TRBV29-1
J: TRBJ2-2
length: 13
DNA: TGCAGCGTTGACGGGTTGTTGGCCGGGGAGCTGTTTTTT
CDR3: CSVDGLLAGELFF

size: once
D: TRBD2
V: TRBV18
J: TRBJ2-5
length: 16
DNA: TGTGCCAGCTCACCACTGTTAGCGGGGTACCAAGAGACCCAGTACTTC
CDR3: CASSPLLAGYQETQYF

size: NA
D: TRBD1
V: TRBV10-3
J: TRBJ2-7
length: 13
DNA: TGTGCCATCGCCGGGACAGGGGTCTACGAGCAGTACTTC
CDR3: CAIAGTGVYEQYF

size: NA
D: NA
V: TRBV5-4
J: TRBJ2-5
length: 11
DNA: TGTGCCAGCAGCTTGTTGGGCGTTGAGTACTTC
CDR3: CASSLLGVEYF

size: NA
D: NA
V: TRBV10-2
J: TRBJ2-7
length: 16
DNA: TGCGCCAGCAGTGAGTCGGGAGGAGATCCGCGGTACGAGCAGTACTTC
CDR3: CASSESGGDPRYEQYF

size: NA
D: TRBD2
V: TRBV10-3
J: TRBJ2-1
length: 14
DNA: TGTGCCATCACAAGCGGGGGCGCCTACAATGAGCAGTTCTTC
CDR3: CAITSGGAYNEQFF

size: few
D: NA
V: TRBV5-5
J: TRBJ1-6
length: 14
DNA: TGTGCCAGCAGCTTGGTAGGGGTGGGTTCACCCCTCCACTTT
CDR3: CASSLVGVGSPLHF

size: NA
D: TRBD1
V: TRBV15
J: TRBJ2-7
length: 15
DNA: TGTGCCACCAGCAGAGCAAGCCCCGGGACAGGGGGCCAGTACTTC
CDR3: CATSRASPGTGGQYF

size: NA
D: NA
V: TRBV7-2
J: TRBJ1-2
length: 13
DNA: TGTGCCAGCAGCTTAGGGCAGAACTATGGCTACACCTTC
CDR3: CASSLGQNYGYTF

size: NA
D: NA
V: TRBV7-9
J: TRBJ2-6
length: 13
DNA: TGTGCCACCTCCTCCTCTGGGGCCAACGTCCTGACTTTC
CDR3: CATSSSGANVLTF

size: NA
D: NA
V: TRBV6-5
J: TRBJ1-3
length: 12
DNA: TGTGCCGCAGGGGTCTCTGGAAACACCATATATTTT
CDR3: CAAGVSGNTIYF

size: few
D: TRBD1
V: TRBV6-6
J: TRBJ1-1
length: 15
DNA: TGTGCCAGCAGTAGGACAGGGAGTGGAGACACTGAAGCTTTCTTT
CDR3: CASSRTGSGDTEAFF

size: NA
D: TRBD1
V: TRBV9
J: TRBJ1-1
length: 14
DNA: TGTGCCAGCAGCGTAGGGGACAGGAACACTGAAGCTTTCTTT
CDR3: CASSVGDRNTEAFF

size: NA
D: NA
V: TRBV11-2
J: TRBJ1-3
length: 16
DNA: TGTGCCAGCAGCTTAGGCCAGACTAACTCTGGAAACACCATATATTTT
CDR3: CASSLGQTNSGNTIYF

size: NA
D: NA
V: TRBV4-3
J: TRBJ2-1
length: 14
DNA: TGCGCCAGCAGCCAAGATGAATCGAGGGATGAGCAGTTCTTC
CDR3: CASSQDESRDEQFF

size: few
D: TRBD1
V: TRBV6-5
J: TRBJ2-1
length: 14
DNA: TGTGCCACCTACAGGGGGGCGGCCGGCAATGAGCAGTTCTTC
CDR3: CATYRGAAGNEQFF

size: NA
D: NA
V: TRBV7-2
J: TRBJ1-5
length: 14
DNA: TGTGCCAGCAGCTTGGCAGGGAGCAATCAGCCCCAGCATTTT
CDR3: CASSLAGSNQPQHF

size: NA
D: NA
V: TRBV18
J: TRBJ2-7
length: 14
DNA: TGTGCCAGCTCACCGGTGACTCTCTCCTACGAGCAGTACTTC
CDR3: CASSPVTLSYEQYF